Sequencing of this T cell receptor beta chain was carried out in a study of cytomegalovirus exposure and HLA in healthy donors. Study-wide results and limits: Many donors carried some public TCRs, although rarity characterized most TCR sequences.

As concerns this clone: Its specificity is unknown.

Vbeta (60) and Jbeta (13) primers were used in the PCR. Profiling relied on immunoSEQ multiplex PCR, and the TCRdb table lists in-frame clones only, not all of them. This table has approximately 100,000 clones, 85% to 90% appearing once. Germline lookup yields CDR1 SGHDT and CDR2 YYEEEE. V gave up 6 bases and J gave up 4 bases, with 11 bases separating them. The CDR3 loop spans 13 amino acids. The chain employs TRBV5-6 and TRBJ1-5; D may be TRBD1 (5 bases). The clonotype originates from a young man in good health and CMV-seronegative. The sequenced sample consisted of PBMCs. The CDR3 loop is CASTYAGNQPQHF. The CDR3 coding sequence is TGTGCCAGCACCTACGCAGGGAATCAGCCCCAGCATTTT.